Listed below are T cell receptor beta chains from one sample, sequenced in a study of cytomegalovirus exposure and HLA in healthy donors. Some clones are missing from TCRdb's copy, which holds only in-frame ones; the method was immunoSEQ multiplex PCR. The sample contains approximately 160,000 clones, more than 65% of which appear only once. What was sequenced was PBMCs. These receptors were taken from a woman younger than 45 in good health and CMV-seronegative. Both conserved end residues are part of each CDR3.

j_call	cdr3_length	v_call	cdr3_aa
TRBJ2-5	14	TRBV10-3	CAISESDSQETQYF
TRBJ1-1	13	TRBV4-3	CASSRLLNTEAFF
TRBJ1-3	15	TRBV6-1	CASSEPRFSGNTIYF
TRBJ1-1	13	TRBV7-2	CASSYGRGTEAFF
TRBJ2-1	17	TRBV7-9	CASSLDSSAPGYNEQFF
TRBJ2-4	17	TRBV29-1	CSVDFTNIKPGWDIQYF
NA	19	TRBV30	CAWSPGQGTSGGIAYEQYF
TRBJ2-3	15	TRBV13	CASSLRLGRTDTQYF
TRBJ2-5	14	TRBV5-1	CASSEVFGQETQYF
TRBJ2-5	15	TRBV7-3	CASARGGGVQETQYF
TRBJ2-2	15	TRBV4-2	CASSSSGKMTGELFF
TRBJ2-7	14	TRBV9	CASSSVGGPYEQYF
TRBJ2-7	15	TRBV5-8	CASSALPPRVFEQYF
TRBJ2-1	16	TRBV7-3	CASSLKNTQHYNEQFF
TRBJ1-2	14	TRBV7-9	CASSLGQYNYGYTF
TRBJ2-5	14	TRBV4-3	CASSQDRGVSGQYF
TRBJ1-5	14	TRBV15	CATSSGRGERSQHF
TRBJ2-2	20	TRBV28	CASHTRTSGRASRDTGELFF
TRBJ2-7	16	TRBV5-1	CASSLKSLRVKGEQYF
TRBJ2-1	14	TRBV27	CASSLGDRRNEQFF
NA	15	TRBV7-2	CASSWDRDRSYEQYF
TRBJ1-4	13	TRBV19	CASSLTPNEKLFF